The next 13 T cell receptor beta chains were all read from a single sample in a study of identical twins (dated by TCRdb to 2015 to 2016). Library preparation employed 5' RACE. This sample was sequenced with an Illumina HiSeq 2000. Using fastp trimming at Q25 and MiXCR clonotype assembly, TCRdb reanalyzed the public sequencing data and kept in-frame beta chains. Each record represents a unique CDR3 protein, reported with the most common genes and DNA among its rows. Counted in this sample were about 700,000 distinct CDR3 sequences; more than 6.5% of them appeared once. Jointly, the top ten make up 0.98% of the sample. This same sample was also part of a study on yellow fever vaccine responses in identical twins.

The specimen was PBMCs. These receptors all stem from a woman aged 18-30 years in good health.

This clonotype was counted between two and nine times. The chain recombines TRBV20-1 with TRBJ2-7, with TRBD1 matching 7 bases. Germline assignment: CDR1 DFQATT and CDR2 SNEGSKA (reference sequence). V gave up 4 bases and J gave up 3 bases; unmatched junction bases: 15. The CDR3 is made up of 16 amino acids. In DNA, the CDR3 is TGCAGTGCTATTCTAAACCCCGGGACAGCCAACTACGAGCAGTACTTC. Translation gives CSAILNPGTANYEQYF.

This rearrangement joins TRBV6-5 to TRBJ2-1; D is perhaps TRBD1 or TRBD2 (5 bases each). Germline CDR1 is MNHEY and CDR2 is SVGAGI. Trimming took 2 bases from V and 4 from J, leaving 9 bases between them. The CDR3 has 14 residues. The CDR3 protein is CASSYRDGYNEQFF. CDR3 sequence (DNA): TGTGCCAGCAGTTACCGGGACGGGTACAATGAGCAGTTCTTC.

This sequence joins TRBV11-2 and TRBJ2-5, with D perhaps matching TRBD2 (5 bases). This CDR3 region has 16 residues. Germline CDR1 SGHAT, CDR2 FQNNGV. V dropped 3 bases and J dropped 0 bases, with 14 bases sitting between them. Here the CDR3 reads CASSFTTSIDQETQYF. CDR3 bases: TGTGCCAGCAGCTTTACAACTAGTATCGACCAAGAGACCCAGTACTTC.

The chain is built from TRBV27 and TRBJ2-7; D is possibly TRBD1 (6 bases). The CDR3 is 13 residues long. V lost 5 bases and J lost 6, with 14 bases in between. Germline CDR1 is MNHEY and CDR2 is SMNVEV (reference sequence). CDR3 nucleotide sequence: TGTGCCAGCAGTACGATGAAGACAGGCGAGCAGTACTTC. Its translation: CASSTMKTGEQYF.

V is TRBV24-1 and J is TRBJ2-3, with 8 bases that match TRBD2. The germline V gene has CDR1 KGHDR and CDR2 SFDVKD. The CDR3 sequence is 16 residues long. J gave up 5 bases and V 0 bases, and 6 bases lay outside the gene matches. The CDR3 loop reads CATSDLTREGRDTQYF. The CDR3 bases are TGTGCCACCAGTGATTTGACCCGGGAGGGTAGAGATACGCAGTATTTT.

The CDR3 DNA reads as TGTGCCAGCAGTGCCGGGACAGGGGGAACTAATGAAAAACTGTTTTTT. It specifies CASSAGTGGTNEKLFF. The chain combines TRBV2 with TRBJ1-4, with TRBD1 matching 11 bases. V lost 4 bases to trimming and J lost 1 base; unmatched junction nucleotides: 2. CDR1 is SNHLY and CDR2 is FYNNEI in the germline V gene. The CDR3 contains 16 residues.

The V call is TRBV5-6, the J call TRBJ2-1; 9 bases match TRBD2. V lost 3 bases to trimming and J lost 10 bases; unmatched junction nucleotides: 11. The CDR3 totals 15 residues. Germline V lookup: CDR1 SGHDT, CDR2 YYEEEE. CDR3 bases: TGTGCCAGCAGCTCAAGCGGGGGGACCAGCGTGGAGCAGTTCTTC. Amino acids: CASSSSGGTSVEQFF.

The rearrangement links TRBV6-2 or TRBV6-3 to TRBJ1-1; TRBD1 matches at 7 bases. Germline CDR1 and CDR2: MNHEY and SVGEGT. Unmatched junction bases numbered 4, after V lost 0 bases and J lost 0 bases. CDR3 length: 16 residues. The CDR3 is CASSYSTGDLNTEAFF. CDR3 DNA sequence: TGTGCCAGCAGTTACTCCACAGGGGACTTGAACACTGAAGCTTTCTTT.

This clonotype was counted ten times or more. This chain joins TRBV4-3 and TRBJ2-5; D is unresolved. CDR1 LGHNA and CDR2 YSLEER come from the germline V gene. This CDR3 spans 13 amino acids. The V and J ends lost 4 bases and 1 base respectively, with 7 bases between them. The CDR3 here is CASSPNFQETQYF. For the CDR3, the DNA is TGCGCCAGCAGCCCGAACTTCCAAGAGACCCAGTACTTC.

The chain recombines TRBV7-2 with TRBJ2-5; 10 bases are a match to TRBD2. This CDR3 region has 16 residues. The ends lost 5 bases at V and 2 bases at J; junction bases unmatched: 8. The germline V gene has CDR1 SGHTA and CDR2 FQGNSA. CDR3 sequence: CASSPVGLAVQETQYF. As DNA, the CDR3 is TGTGCCAGCAGCCCGGTCGGACTAGCGGTACAAGAGACCCAGTACTTC. The whole variable domain, filled in from reference TRBV7-2 and TRBJ2-5, reads GAGVSQSPSNKVTEKGKDVELRCDPISGHTALYWYRQSLGQGLEFLIYFQGNSAPDKSGLPSDRFSAERTGGSVSTLTIQRTQQEDSAVYLCASSPVGLAVQETQYFGPGTRLLVL.

This chain joins TRBV7-2 and TRBJ2-1; either TRBD1 or TRBD2 may fit D (6 bases each). The CDR3 is made up of 15 amino acids. The V end was cut by 5 bases, the J end by 11 bases, with 22 bases between. Germline V lookup: CDR1 SGHTA, CDR2 FQGNSA. The CDR3 DNA reads TGTGCCAGCAGCCCCTTGGGGGAAGGGGGGAGAAAGCAGTTCTTC. Protein sequence: CASSPLGEGGRKQFF. Together with reference TRBV7-2 and TRBJ2-1, the CDR3 gives the full variable domain: GAGVSQSPSNKVTEKGKDVELRCDPISGHTALYWYRQSLGQGLEFLIYFQGNSAPDKSGLPSDRFSAERTGGSVSTLTIQRTQQEDSAVYLCASSPLGEGGRKQFFGPGTRLTVL.

The chain joins TRBV12-3 or TRBV12-4 to TRBJ2-1, with 9 bases that match TRBD2. With 6 bases clipped from V and 7 bases from J, the junction kept 13 bases outside the gene matches. The CDR3 consists of 16 residues. The CDR3 region is CASSYPWGAGGNEQFF. The CDR3 region has the DNA TGTGCCAGCAGCTACCCATGGGGTGCGGGAGGGAATGAGCAGTTCTTC.

The V and J genes are TRBV20-1 and TRBJ2-2; D gene uncertain. The length of the CDR3 is 15 residues. The germline V gene encodes CDR1 DFQATT and CDR2 SNEGSKA (reference sequence). V dropped 0 bases and J dropped 2 bases, with 10 bases sitting between them. CDR3 sequence reads: CSARDVGRNTGELFF. For the CDR3, the DNA is TGCAGTGCTAGAGACGTGGGAAGAAACACCGGGGAGCTGTTTTTT.